The 31 T cell receptor beta chains given below trace back to one sample, sequenced in a study of vaccination effects on CD4 cells after COVID-19. Expansion of antigen-specific CD4+ T cells with viral peptide pools was carried out by the ViraFEST assay before sequencing. Culture proceeded for 10 days, and CD4+ T cells were then isolated. Everyone in the study got two shots of either the BNT162b2 or mRNA-1273 vaccine. These TCRs are of unknown antigen specificity. Assay: immunoSEQ multiplex PCR; the TCRdb copy retains only in-frame clones and omits some. The data show under 35,000 clones, with 55% to 85% seen just once and 7% to 9.5% held by the top ten. The sequences come from CD4+ T cells from PBMCs cultured with HCoV-NL63 spike peptides, collected after COVID-19 vaccination. These receptors all come from a human donor who received a COVID-19 vaccine.

The chain employs TRBV30 and TRBJ1-5; weak D call: TRBD1 (6 bases). In germline, CDR1 is GTSNPN, CDR2 SVGIG (reference sequence). CDR3 length: 17 amino acids. V lost 2 bases and J 4 bases, leaving 21 bases between the germline ends. The CDR3, as DNA: TGTGCCTGGAGTCCGGGGTCGGACAGTAATAAGAATCAGCCCCAGCATTTT. Protein: CAWSPGSDSNKNQPQHF.

The V call is TRBV5-1, the J call TRBJ2-3; 9 nucleotides match TRBD1. Per the germline V gene, CDR1 is SGHRS and CDR2 is YFSETQ. The CDR3 spans 16 residues. Trimming cost V 1 base and J 6 bases; bases outside gene matches: 9. The CDR3 reads CASSLTGTGSFDTQYF. The CDR3 DNA reads as TGCGCCAGCAGCTTGACCGGGACAGGGAGCTTTGATACGCAGTATTTT.

The chain employs TRBV7-9 and TRBJ2-2, with 7 bases matching TRBD1. CDR1 SEHNR and CDR2 FQNEAQ come from the germline V gene (reference sequence). The CDR3 consists of 14 residues. Trimming at V came to 7 bases and at J to 1 base, leaving 3 bases not matched to a gene. In DNA form, the CDR3 reads TGTGCCAGCATCTGGACAGGGAACACCGGGGAGCTGTTTTTT. As protein: CASIWTGNTGELFF.

The chain is built from TRBV11-2 and TRBJ2-3; 9 bases agree with TRBD2. This CDR3 has 18 amino acids. Germline CDR1 reads SGHAT; CDR2 reads FQNNGV. With 5 bases clipped from V and 5 bases from J, the junction kept 17 bases outside the gene matches. The CDR3 DNA reads TGTGCCAGCAGCCACTATACTAGTGTAGCGGGAGTACGAGATACGCAGTATTTT. Translated, it gives CASSHYTSVAGVRDTQYF.

The rearrangement links TRBV4-1 to TRBJ2-5; 11 bases agree with TRBD2. The junction had 12 bases not matched to a gene; V was cut back by 4 bases and J by 2 bases. The CDR3 contains 18 residues. The germline V gene has CDR1 MGHRA and CDR2 YSYEKL. The CDR3 bases are TGCGCCAGCAGCCCACGTAAAGAGGGGACTAGCGGACAAGAGACCCAGTACTTC. This gives the protein CASSPRKEGTSGQETQYF.

The V and J genes are TRBV12-1 and TRBJ2-1. TRBV12-1 is classified as a pseudogene. The CDR3 loop spans 14 amino acids. The CDR3 sequence: CASSFKEGNYEQFF. CDR3 bases: TGTGCCAGCAGCTTCAAAGAAGGGAATTATGAGCAGTTCTTC.

This clone was detected a few times. This chain joins TRBV5-1 and TRBJ1-3; tentatively, D is TRBD1 (5 bases). This CDR3 is 11 amino acids long. Germline V gene sequence: CDR1 SGHRS, CDR2 YFSETQ. V dropped 2 bases and J dropped 8 bases, with 5 bases sitting between them. This chain's CDR3 is CASSLGDTIYF. CDR3 coding DNA: TGCGCCAGCAGCTTAGGGGACACCATATATTTT.

V and J are TRBV5-4 and TRBJ2-2, with TRBD2 as a possible D gene (7 bases). From germline, CDR1 is SGHNT and CDR2 YYREEE (reference sequence). With 9 bases removed from V and 5 bases from J, the gap between germline ends came to 20 bases. This CDR3 contains 15 residues. The CDR3 coding sequence is TGTGCCACATATTGGGGGGGCTCACAGACCGGGGAGCTGTTTTTT. Protein product: CATYWGGSQTGELFF.

The genes are TRBV6-4 and TRBJ2-3; 11 bases are shared with TRBD2. The CDR3 runs 15 residues. Trimming at V came to 4 bases and at J to 1 base, leaving 1 base not matched to a gene. Germline V CDR1 and CDR2: MRHNA, SNTAGT. The CDR3 region has the DNA TGTGCCAGCAGTGCACTAGCGGGGGGCACAGATACGCAGTATTTT. As protein: CASSALAGGTDTQYF.

The CDR3, as DNA: TGTGCCAGCAGGGGGAACAGGGCCACTGAAGCTTTCTTT. Its translation: CASRGNRATEAFF. The chain combines TRBV3-1 (or the pseudogene TRBV3-2) with TRBJ1-1, with D perhaps TRBD1 (6 bases). V was clipped by 6 bases and J by 4 bases, with 12 bases between them. The CDR3 length is 13 residues. Germline-derived CDR1 and CDR2 are LGHDT and YNNKEL (reference sequence).

The chain links TRBV15 to TRBJ1-5, with D possibly being TRBD1 (6 bases). The ends were cut back, 2 bases at V and 6 bases at J, with 14 bases in the middle. This CDR3 comprises 15 residues. Per germline, CDR1 LNHNV and CDR2 YYDKDF (reference sequence). CDR3 coding DNA: TGTGCCACCAGCAGACAAACAGGGTATGGTCAGCCCCAGCATTTT. Encoded protein: CATSRQTGYGQPQHF.

CDR3 sequence reads: CASRDRGLGGEKLFF. CDR3 bases: TGTGCCAGCCGGGACAGGGGGCTCGGTGGGGAAAAACTGTTTTTT. The chain joins TRBV2 to TRBJ1-4; the match to TRBD1 covers 12 bases. There are 15 residues in the CDR3. Germline V CDR1 and CDR2: SNHLY, FYNNEI. The junction had 9 bases not matched to a gene; V was cut back by 8 bases and J by 8 bases.

The chain carries TRBV11-1 and TRBJ2-7; no clear D. With 3 bases removed from V and 3 bases from J, the gap between germline ends came to 9 bases. The CDR3 runs to 13 residues. Germline assignment: CDR1 SGHAT and CDR2 FQDESV (reference sequence). The CDR3 sequence: CASSFSPGYEQYF. The CDR3, as DNA: TGTGCCAGCAGCTTTAGTCCTGGCTACGAGCAGTACTTC.

This clone appeared a single time. The rearrangement joins TRBV10-1 to TRBJ2-7; 12 bases fit TRBD2. J gave up 3 bases and V 2 bases, and 2 bases lay outside the gene matches. CDR3 length equals 15 residues. Germline V gene data show CDR1 as WNHNN and CDR2 as SYGVQD (reference sequence). CDR3 protein: CASSEGLAGNYEQYF. DNA of the CDR3: TGCGCCAGCAGTGAGGGACTAGCGGGAAACTACGAGCAGTACTTC.

The table lists this clone with a few counts. The V gene is TRBV9, the J gene TRBJ2-7, with TRBD1 identical over 9 bases. This CDR3 has 15 residues. CDR1 is SGDLS and CDR2 is YYNGEE in the germline V gene. J gave up 6 bases and V 1 base, and 8 bases lay outside the gene matches. CDR3 protein: CASSVSTGGLGEQYF. CDR3 DNA: TGTGCCAGCAGCGTAAGTACAGGGGGCCTCGGCGAGCAGTACTTC.

The chain joins TRBV19 to TRBJ2-1; D possibly uses TRBD1 or TRBD2 (6 bases each). The CDR3 consists of 17 residues. Between the trimmed V and J ends, which lost 3 bases and 8 bases, there was a span of 23 bases. Germline values: CDR1 LNHDA, CDR2 SQIVND (reference sequence). CDR3 coding DNA: TGTGCCAGTAGTATTGGACCCGGGGGCCAGGTTGAGGATGAGCAGTTCTTC. Encoded protein: CASSIGPGGQVEDEQFF.

The V and J genes are TRBV5-1 and TRBJ1-1; no firm D call. Germline V CDR1 and CDR2: SGHRS, YFSETQ. The V end lost 3 bases, the J end lost 0 bases, and 18 bases lay between the germline ends. This CDR3 is 17 amino acids long. The chain's CDR3 is CASSYSGDFKMNTEAFF. CDR3 in DNA: TGCGCCAGCAGCTACTCTGGGGATTTCAAGATGAACACTGAAGCTTTCTTT.

The chain uses TRBV3-1 (or the pseudogene TRBV3-2) and TRBJ2-3; a possible D gene is TRBD1 (5 bases). Trimming removed 4 bases from V and 2 bases from J, with 10 bases in between. Germline CDR1 is LGHDT and CDR2 is YNNKEL (reference sequence). The CDR3 spans 14 residues. The CDR3 DNA reads as TGTGCCAGCAGCCTGGGGCCAAACACAGATACGCAGTATTTT. Translated, it gives CASSLGPNTDTQYF.

V is TRBV7-8 and J is TRBJ2-7, with 7 bases aligning to TRBD1. The CDR3 runs 16 residues. V shed 1 base and J 3 bases; nucleotides not matched to a gene: 9. The germline V gene encodes CDR1 SGHVS and CDR2 FQNEAQ. The CDR3 spells CASSLVGQATSYEQYF. The CDR3 coding sequence is TGTGCCAGCAGCTTAGTTGGACAGGCGACCAGCTACGAGCAGTACTTC.

The rearrangement joins TRBV19 to TRBJ2-5; 7 positions agree with TRBD1. CDR1 is LNHDA and CDR2 is SQIVND in the germline V gene (reference sequence). This CDR3 has 14 residues. Germline trimming cut 4 bases from V and 8 bases from J; bases unmatched to any gene: 10. CDR3 DNA sequence: TGTGCCAGTAGTAACCGGGACAGCCGAGGAACCCAGTACTTC. Its translation is CASSNRDSRGTQYF.

The CDR3 loop reads CATSDRGHYGYTF. CDR3 sequence (DNA): TGTGCCACCAGCGACAGGGGTCACTATGGCTACACCTTC. The rearrangement joins TRBV15 to TRBJ1-2; 8 bases align to TRBD1. The V segment lost 5 bases and the J segment 3 bases; nucleotides outside the gene matches: 2. Germline-derived CDR1 and CDR2 are LNHNV and YYDKDF (reference sequence). This CDR3 comprises 13 residues.

The rearrangement uses TRBV3-1 (or the pseudogene TRBV3-2) and TRBJ1-6, with D uncertain. The CDR3 loop spans 16 amino acids. Germline V lookup: CDR1 LGHDT, CDR2 YNNKEL (reference sequence). The germline V and J ends were trimmed by 0 bases and 2 bases, with 8 bases remaining between them. The CDR3 region is CASSQEGGPYNSPLHF. Here the CDR3 DNA reads TGTGCCAGCAGCCAAGAGGGAGGCCCCTATAATTCACCCCTCCACTTT.

The genes are TRBV6-1 and TRBJ1-3; D remains unclear. Per germline, CDR1 MNHNS and CDR2 SASEGT. V shed 1 base and J shed 0 bases, with 4 bases lying between them. This CDR3 has 14 amino acids. CDR3 amino acids: CASSEGSSGNTIYF. The DNA for the CDR3 is TGTGCCAGCAGTGAAGGGAGCTCTGGAAACACCATATATTTT.

This clone turned up a few times. The chain has TRBV7-8 and TRBJ2-7; no firm D call. V lost 2 bases and J lost 4, with 3 bases in between. Germline assignment: CDR1 SGHVS and CDR2 FQNEAQ. This CDR3 has 11 amino acids. CDR3 region: CASSLIYEQYF. CDR3 coding DNA: TGTGCCAGCAGCTTAATTTACGAGCAGTACTTC.

CDR3 sequence: CASSRGAGIYEQYF. DNA of the CDR3: TGTGCCAGCAGTAGAGGGGCAGGGATCTACGAGCAGTACTTC. The chain carries TRBV6-5 and TRBJ2-7; possibly TRBD1 or TRBD2 for D (5 bases each). Germline CDR1 and CDR2: MNHEY and SVGAGI. The CDR3 is 14 residues long. V was clipped by 5 bases and J by 3 bases, with 14 bases between them.

The V and J genes are TRBV29-1 and TRBJ2-7, with a tentative D call TRBD1 (6 bases). V lost 4 bases to trimming and J lost 7 bases, with 14 bases between them. Germline CDR1 reads SQVTM; CDR2 reads ANQGSEA. The CDR3 is made up of 12 amino acids. CDR3 DNA sequence: TGCAGCGTTGGGGACACCGACTGGGAGCAGTACTTC. Translating it yields CSVGDTDWEQYF.

The J gene is TRBJ1-2, the V gene TRBV5-1; 7 bases map to TRBD1. V dropped 4 bases and J dropped 6; count of bases not matched to a gene: 3. The CDR3 consists of 12 residues. Looked up from germline, CDR1 is SGHRS and CDR2 is YFSETQ. This chain's CDR3 is CASSDTGDGYTF. For the CDR3, the DNA is TGCGCCAGCAGCGACACAGGGGATGGCTACACCTTC.

This clone has a single count. V gene TRBV2 combines with J gene TRBJ1-1, with a possible D match to TRBD1 (6 bases). The CDR3 loop spans 15 amino acids. Germline V CDR1 and CDR2: SNHLY, FYNNEI. V was shortened by 7 bases and J by 4 bases, with 19 bases between the two germline ends. This chain's CDR3 is CASTRRGGSSTEAFF. The DNA of the CDR3 is TGTGCCAGCACCCGGCGGGGGGGCTCTAGCACTGAAGCTTTCTTT.

The chain employs TRBV5-1 and TRBJ2-1; tentative D call: TRBD2 (5 bases). CDR1 and CDR2 (germline): SGHRS, YFSETQ. The V gene lost 1 base and the J gene lost 9 bases, with 23 bases spanning the gap. CDR3 length equals 17 residues. The CDR3 coding sequence is TGCGCCAGCAGCTTGCCGCAGCTAAGACTTAATCGGGGTGAGCAGTTCTTC. This translates into CASSLPQLRLNRGEQFF.

This clone has just one count. This rearrangement joins TRBV6-1 to TRBJ1-1, with D hard to call. V was pared by 2 bases and J by 4 bases, with 11 bases between. This CDR3 region has 14 residues. Germline CDR1 MNHNS, CDR2 SASEGT. CDR3 protein: CASSERGMGTEAFF. In nucleotides, the CDR3 is TGTGCCAGCAGTGAAAGAGGGATGGGCACTGAAGCTTTCTTT.

This clone was observed once. The V gene is TRBV19, the J gene TRBJ2-1; 8 nucleotides align to TRBD1. The germline CDR1 and CDR2 sequences are LNHDA and SQIVND (reference sequence). Losses at the gene ends were 6 bases for V and 6 bases for J; bases not matched to a gene: 22. This CDR3 has 19 amino acids. CDR3 in amino acids: CASSRRGPTYTGTLNEQFF. The CDR3, as DNA: TGTGCCAGTAGCCGCAGGGGGCCCACCTATACCGGAACGCTCAATGAGCAGTTCTTC.